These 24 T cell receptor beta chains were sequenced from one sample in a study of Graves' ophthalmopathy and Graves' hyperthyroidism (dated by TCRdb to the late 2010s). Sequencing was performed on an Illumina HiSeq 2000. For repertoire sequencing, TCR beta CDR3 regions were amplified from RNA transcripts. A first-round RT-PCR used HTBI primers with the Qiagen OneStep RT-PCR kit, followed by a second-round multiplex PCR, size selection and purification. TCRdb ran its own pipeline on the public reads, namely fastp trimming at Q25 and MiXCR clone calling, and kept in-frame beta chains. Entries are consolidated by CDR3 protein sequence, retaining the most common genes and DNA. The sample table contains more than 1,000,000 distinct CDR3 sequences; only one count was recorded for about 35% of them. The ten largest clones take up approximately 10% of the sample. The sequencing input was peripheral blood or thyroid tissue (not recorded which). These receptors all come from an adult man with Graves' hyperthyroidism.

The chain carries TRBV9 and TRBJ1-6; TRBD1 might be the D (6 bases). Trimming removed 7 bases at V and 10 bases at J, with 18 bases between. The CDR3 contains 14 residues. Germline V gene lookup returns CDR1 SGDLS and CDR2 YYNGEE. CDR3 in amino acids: CASSPWDTGSPLHF. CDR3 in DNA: TGTGCCAGCTCACCATGGGACACCGGATCACCCCTCCACTTT. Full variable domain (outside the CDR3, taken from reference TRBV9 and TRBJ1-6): DSGVTQTPKHLITATGQRVTLRCSPRSGDLSVYWYQQSLDQGLQFLIQYYNGEERAKGNILERFSAQQFPDLHSELNLSSLELGDSALYFCASSPWDTGSPLHFGNGTRLTVT.

CDR3 in DNA: TGTGCCAGCAGCCTCCAATCCGTGAGCTTAGAGACCCAGTACTTC. Translation: CASSLQSVSLETQYF. The rearrangement uses TRBV12-3 or TRBV12-4 and TRBJ2-5; no clear D gene. The CDR3 totals 15 residues. V was clipped by 6 bases and J by 4 bases, with 18 bases between them.

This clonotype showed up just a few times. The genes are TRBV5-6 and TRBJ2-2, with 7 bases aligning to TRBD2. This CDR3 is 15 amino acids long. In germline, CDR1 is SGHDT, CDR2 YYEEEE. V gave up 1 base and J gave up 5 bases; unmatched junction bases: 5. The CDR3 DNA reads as TGTGCCAGCAGCTTGCTGGGAGGGCAGACCGGGGAGCTGTTTTTT. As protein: CASSLLGGQTGELFF.

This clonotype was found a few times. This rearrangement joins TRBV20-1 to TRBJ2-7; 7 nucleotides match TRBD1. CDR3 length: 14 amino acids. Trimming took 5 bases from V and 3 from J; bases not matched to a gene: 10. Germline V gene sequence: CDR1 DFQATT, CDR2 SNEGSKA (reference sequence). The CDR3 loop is CSARASGGLYEQYF. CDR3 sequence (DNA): TGCAGTGCTCGGGCATCAGGGGGTCTCTACGAGCAGTACTTC.

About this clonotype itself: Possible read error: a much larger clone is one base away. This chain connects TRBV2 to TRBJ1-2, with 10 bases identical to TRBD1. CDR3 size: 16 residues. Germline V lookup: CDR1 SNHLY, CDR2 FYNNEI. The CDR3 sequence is CASSEISGQGNYGYNF. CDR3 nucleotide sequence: TGTGCCAGCAGTGAAATCTCGGGACAGGGGAACTATGGCTACAACTTC.

The CDR3 sequence: CASSPGLGGPTDFEQYF. CDR3 sequence (DNA): TGTGCCAGCAGCCCTGGGTTAGGCGGCCCCACTGACTTCGAGCAGTACTTC. The chain combines TRBV4-2 with TRBJ2-7; D not resolved. Trimming stripped 4 bases from V and 6 bases from J, with 25 bases between. CDR3 length: 17 residues. Germline V lookup: CDR1 LGHNA, CDR2 YNFKEQ.

The CDR3 is CAWSVQHPQPQHF. Written as DNA, the CDR3 is TGTGCCTGGAGTGTCCAACATCCCCAGCCCCAGCATTTT. The chain joins TRBV30 to TRBJ1-5; no reliable D call. The CDR3 totals 13 residues. V lost 0 bases, J lost 7 bases, and 10 bases lay in between. The germline gives CDR1 GTSNPN, CDR2 SVGIG (reference sequence).

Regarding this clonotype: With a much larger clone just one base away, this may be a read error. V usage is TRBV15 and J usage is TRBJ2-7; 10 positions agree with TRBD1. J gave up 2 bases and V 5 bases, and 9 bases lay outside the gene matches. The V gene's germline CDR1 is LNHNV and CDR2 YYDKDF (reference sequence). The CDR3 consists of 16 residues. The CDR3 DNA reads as TGTGCCACCAGCGCCCCGGGACAGGGGAACACCTACGAGCAGTACTTC. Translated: CATSAPGQGNTYEQYF. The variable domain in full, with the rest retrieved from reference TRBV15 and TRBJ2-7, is DAMVIQNPRYQVTQFGKPVTLSCSQTLNHNVMYWYQQKSSQAPKLLFHYYDKDFNNEADTPDNFQSRRPNTSFCFLDIRSPGLGDTAMYLCATSAPGQGNTYEQYFGPGTRLTVT.

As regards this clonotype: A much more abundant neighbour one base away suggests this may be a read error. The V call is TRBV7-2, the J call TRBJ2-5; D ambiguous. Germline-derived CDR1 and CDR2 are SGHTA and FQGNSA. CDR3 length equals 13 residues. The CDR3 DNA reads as TGTGCCAGCAGCTTAGTTAACCAAGAGACCCAGCACTTC. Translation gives CASSLVNQETQHF.

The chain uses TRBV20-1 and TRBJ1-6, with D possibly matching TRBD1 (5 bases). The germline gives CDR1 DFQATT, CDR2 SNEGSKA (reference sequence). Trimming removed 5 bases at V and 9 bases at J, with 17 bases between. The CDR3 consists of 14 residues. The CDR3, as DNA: TGCAGTGCTTCCGCGGCAGGGAGGGGTTCACCCCTCCACTTT. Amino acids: CSASAAGRGSPLHF.

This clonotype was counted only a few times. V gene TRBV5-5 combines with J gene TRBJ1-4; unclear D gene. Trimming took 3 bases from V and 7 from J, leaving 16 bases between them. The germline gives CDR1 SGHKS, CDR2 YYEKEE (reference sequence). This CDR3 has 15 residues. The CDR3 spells CASSSRTFSGEKLFF. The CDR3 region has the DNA TGTGCCAGCAGCTCCCGGACTTTCTCGGGTGAAAAACTGTTTTTT.

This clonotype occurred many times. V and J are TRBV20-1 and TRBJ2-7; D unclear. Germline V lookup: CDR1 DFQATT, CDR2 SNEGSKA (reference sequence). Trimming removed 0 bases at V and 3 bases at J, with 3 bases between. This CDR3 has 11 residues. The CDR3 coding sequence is TGCAGTGCTAGAGATGGCTACGAGCAGTACTTC. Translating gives CSARDGYEQYF.

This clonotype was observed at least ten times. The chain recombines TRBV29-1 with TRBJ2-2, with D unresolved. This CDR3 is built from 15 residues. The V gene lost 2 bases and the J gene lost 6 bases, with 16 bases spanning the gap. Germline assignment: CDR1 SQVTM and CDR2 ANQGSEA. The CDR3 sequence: CSVENGQVVPGELFF. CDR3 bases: TGCAGCGTTGAAAATGGGCAGGTCGTGCCCGGGGAGCTGTTTTTT.

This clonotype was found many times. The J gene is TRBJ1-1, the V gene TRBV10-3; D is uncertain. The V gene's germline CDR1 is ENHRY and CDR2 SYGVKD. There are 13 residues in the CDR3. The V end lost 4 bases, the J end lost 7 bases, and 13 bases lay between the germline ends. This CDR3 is CAISGTPGDEAFF. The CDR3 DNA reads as TGTGCCATCAGTGGTACCCCCGGCGATGAAGCTTTCTTT.

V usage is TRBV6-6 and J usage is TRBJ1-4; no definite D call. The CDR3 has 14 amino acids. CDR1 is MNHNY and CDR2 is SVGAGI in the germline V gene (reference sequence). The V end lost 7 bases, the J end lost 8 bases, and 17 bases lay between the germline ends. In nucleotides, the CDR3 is TGTGCCAGCAATAAGGACGGAACACCCGAAAAACTGTTTTTT. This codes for CASNKDGTPEKLFF.

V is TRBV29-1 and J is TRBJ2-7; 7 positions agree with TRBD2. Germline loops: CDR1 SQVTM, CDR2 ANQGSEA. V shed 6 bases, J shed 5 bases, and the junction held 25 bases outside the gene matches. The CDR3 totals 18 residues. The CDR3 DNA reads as TGCAGCGTCCCCACGGGGCTAGCGGAAGGGCCCGGGTCCCACGAGCAGTACTTC. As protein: CSVPTGLAEGPGSHEQYF.

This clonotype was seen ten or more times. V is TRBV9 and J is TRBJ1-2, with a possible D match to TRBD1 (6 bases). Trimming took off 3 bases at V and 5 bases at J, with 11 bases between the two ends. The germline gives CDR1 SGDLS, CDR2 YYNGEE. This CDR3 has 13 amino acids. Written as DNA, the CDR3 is TGTGCCAGCAGCGCAACAGGGCGATATGGCTACACCTTC. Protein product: CASSATGRYGYTF.

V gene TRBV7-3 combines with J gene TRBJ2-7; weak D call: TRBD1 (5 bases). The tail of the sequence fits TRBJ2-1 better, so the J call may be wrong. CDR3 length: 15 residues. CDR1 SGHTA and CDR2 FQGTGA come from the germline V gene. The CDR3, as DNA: TGTGCCAGCAGCTTAACACCTCAGGGTTACGATGAGCAGTTCTTC. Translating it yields CASSLTPQGYDEQFF.

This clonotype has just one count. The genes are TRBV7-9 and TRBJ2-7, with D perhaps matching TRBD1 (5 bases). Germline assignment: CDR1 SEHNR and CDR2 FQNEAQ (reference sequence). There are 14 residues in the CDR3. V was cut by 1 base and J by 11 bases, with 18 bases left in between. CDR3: CASSLGGVVLHKYF. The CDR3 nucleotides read TGTGCCAGCAGCTTAGGGGGCGTCGTTCTCCACAAGTACTTC. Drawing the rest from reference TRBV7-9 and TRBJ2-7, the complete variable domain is DTGVSQNPRHKITKRGQNVTFRCDPISEHNRLYWYRQTLGQGPEFLTYFQNEAQLEKSRLLSDRFSAERPKGSFSTLEIQRTEQGDSAMYLCASSLGGVVLHKYFGPGTRLTVT.

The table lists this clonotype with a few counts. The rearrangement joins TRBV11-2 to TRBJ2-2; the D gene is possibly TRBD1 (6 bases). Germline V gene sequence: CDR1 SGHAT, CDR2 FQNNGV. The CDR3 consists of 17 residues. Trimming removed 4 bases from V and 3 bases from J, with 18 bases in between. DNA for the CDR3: TGTGCCAGCAGCTCCTTCCAGGGGTTGGGGCACACCGGGGAGCTGTTTTTT. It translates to CASSSFQGLGHTGELFF.

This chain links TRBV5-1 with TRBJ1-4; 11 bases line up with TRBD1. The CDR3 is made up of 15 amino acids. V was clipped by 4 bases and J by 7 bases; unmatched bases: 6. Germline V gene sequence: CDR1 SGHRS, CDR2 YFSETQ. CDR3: CASSPRTGGIEKLFF. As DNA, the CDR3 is TGCGCCAGCAGCCCGCGGACAGGGGGCATTGAAAAACTGTTTTTT.

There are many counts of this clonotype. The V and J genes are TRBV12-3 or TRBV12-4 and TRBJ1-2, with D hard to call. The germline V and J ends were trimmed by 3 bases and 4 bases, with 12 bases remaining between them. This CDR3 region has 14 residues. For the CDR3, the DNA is TGTGCCAGCAGTTTCCGCGAAGGACCCTATGGCTACACCTTC. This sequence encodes CASSFREGPYGYTF.

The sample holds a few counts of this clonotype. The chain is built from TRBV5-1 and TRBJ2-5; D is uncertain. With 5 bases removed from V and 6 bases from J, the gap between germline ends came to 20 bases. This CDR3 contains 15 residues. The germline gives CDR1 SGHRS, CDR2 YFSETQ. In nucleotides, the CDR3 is TGCGCCAGCAGTTTCCAGGAAAGGTGGGGAAAGACCCAGTACTTC. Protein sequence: CASSFQERWGKTQYF.

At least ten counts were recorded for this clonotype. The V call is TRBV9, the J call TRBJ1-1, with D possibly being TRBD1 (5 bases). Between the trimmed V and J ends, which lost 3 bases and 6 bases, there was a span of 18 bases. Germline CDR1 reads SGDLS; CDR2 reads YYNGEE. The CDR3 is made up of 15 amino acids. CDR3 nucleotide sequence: TGTGCCAGCAGCGGTCCGCGGGGGGAGCTCGCTGAAGCTTTCTTT. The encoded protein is CASSGPRGELAEAFF.